This is a list of T cell receptor beta chains from one sample in a study of T-cell memory formation after mild COVID-19. TCRdb independently ran MiXCR on the 5' RACE reads; one entry per CDR3 protein. Counted here are about 310,000 distinct CDR3 sequences, roughly 15% occurring once; the ten biggest clones make up 22%. Sequenced input: PBMCs or a T cell subset sorted from them (not recorded which). These receptors all stem from a man younger than 35 who had mild COVID-19 (a few samples of this study predate the infection). Cell type and time point are not known. CDR3s include the opening cysteine and the closing phenylalanine or tryptophan. The D gene is left open where the match is weak. The size entry is marked missing in some rows and otherwise reads once, few, many or a size class.

-	-	TRBV6-2/TRBV6-3	TRBJ2-2	CATTDRDYNTGELFF	TGTGCCACCACGGACAGGGACTATAACACCGGGGAGCTGTTTTTT
-	-	TRBV11-3	TRBJ2-3	CASSPSRMSTDTQYF	TGTGCCAGCAGCCCGTCCAGGATGAGCACAGATACGCAGTATTTT
-	-	TRBV4-3	TRBJ2-7	CASSLGRGPTLDEQYF	TGCGCCAGCAGCCTTGGACGGGGACCTACCCTCGACGAGCAGTACTTC
-	-	TRBV28	TRBJ1-1	CASSQAGHTEAFF	TGTGCCAGCAGCCAGGCGGGACACACTGAAGCTTTCTTT
-	-	TRBV12-3/TRBV12-4	TRBJ1-4	CASSSTTGNEKLFF	TGTGCCAGCAGCTCTACTACAGGGAACGAAAAACTGTTTTTT
-	few	TRBV5-1	TRBJ1-6	CASSLAGVRDNSPLHF	TGCGCCAGCAGCTTGGCCGGGGTAAGAGATAATTCACCCCTCCACTTT
-	few	TRBV12-3/TRBV12-4	TRBJ2-4	CASSDPGMGSYIQYF	TGTGCCAGCAGTGACCCGGGGATGGGGAGTTACATTCAGTACTTC
-	few	TRBV7-8	TRBJ2-6	CASSLLGANVLTF	TGTGCCAGCAGCTTACTTGGGGCCAACGTCCTGACTTTC
-	few	TRBV7-9	TRBJ2-2	CASSLARFGTGELFF	TGTGCCAGCAGCTTAGCGAGATTCGGCACCGGGGAGCTGTTTTTT
TRBD1	-	TRBV6-5	TRBJ1-1	CASSYTGANTEAFF	TGTGCCAGCAGTTACACAGGGGCGAACACTGAAGCTTTCTTT
-	many	TRBV20-1	TRBJ2-5	CSALPARGHRQETQYF	TGCAGTGCTCTACCAGCCAGGGGCCACAGACAAGAGACCCAGTACTTC
-	-	TRBV14	TRBJ2-1	CASSQKWGLTYNEQFF	TGTGCCAGCAGCCAAAAGTGGGGGTTGACCTACAATGAGCAGTTCTTC
-	-	TRBV7-7	TRBJ2-1	CASSLGAEDEQFF	TGTGCCAGCAGCTTAGGGGCCGAGGATGAGCAGTTCTTC
-	-	TRBV3-1	TRBJ1-1	CASSPPGGENTEAFF	TGTGCCAGCAGCCCACCGGGGGGCGAGAACACTGAAGCTTTCTTT
-	many	TRBV10-3	TRBJ2-3	CAISESVPPDTQYF	TGTGCCATCAGTGAGTCTGTCCCCCCGGATACGCAGTATTTT
-	-	TRBV6-2/TRBV6-3	TRBJ1-6	CASLERQSSYNSPLHF	TGTGCCAGCTTGGAGAGACAGAGCTCCTATAATTCACCCCTCCACTTT
-	-	TRBV7-2	TRBJ2-3	CASSLGAWDSGTDTQYF	TGTGCCAGCAGCTTAGGGGCATGGGATTCCGGCACAGATACGCAGTATTTT
TRBD1	-	TRBV4-3	TRBJ1-5	CASSQGRGRLSNQPQHF	TGCGCCAGCAGCCAAGGCAGGGGGCGCCTTAGCAATCAGCCCCAGCATTTT
-	-	TRBV6-2/TRBV6-3	TRBJ2-5	CASTHGGGLTLETQYF	TGTGCCAGCACCCACGGAGGGGGTCTCACCCTCGAAACCCAGTACTTC
-	-	TRBV10-3	TRBJ2-7	CAISEEDLRYEQYF	TGTGCCATCAGTGAGGAGGACCTTCGATACGAGCAGTACTTC
-	-	TRBV9	TRBJ2-1	CASSVRGGGDEQFF	TGTGCCAGCAGCGTAAGAGGGGGAGGCGATGAGCAGTTCTTC
TRBD2	-	TRBV28	TRBJ2-5	CATVTSGGETQYF	TGTGCCACCGTGACTAGCGGGGGGGAGACCCAGTACTTC
-	-	TRBV3-1	TRBJ2-7	CASSQVSTGYYEQYF	TGTGCCAGCAGCCAAGTATCTACAGGATACTACGAGCAGTACTTC
TRBD2	few	TRBV7-9	TRBJ2-7	CASSQATGLAASHFYEQYF	TGTGCCAGCAGCCAAGCGACGGGACTAGCGGCTTCTCATTTCTACGAGCAGTACTTC
-	many	TRBV7-9	TRBJ2-5	CASSSLTKRETQYF	TGTGCCAGCAGCTCACTGACCAAAAGGGAGACCCAGTACTTC
-	few	TRBV7-3	TRBJ2-2	CASSSRSTGELFF	TGTGCCAGCAGCTCTCGATCCACCGGGGAGCTGTTTTTT
TRBD2	many	TRBV3-1	TRBJ2-2	CASSQGLAGATGELFF	TGTGCCAGCAGCCAAGGTCTAGCGGGAGCAACCGGGGAGCTGTTTTTT
TRBD1	-	TRBV6-6	TRBJ1-2	CASSYGTGEGYTF	TGTGCCAGCAGTTACGGGACAGGCGAGGGCTACACCTTC
TRBD1	-	TRBV20-1	TRBJ1-2	CSAQGQVDYGYTF	TGCAGTGCTCAGGGACAGGTGGACTATGGCTACACCTTC
-	few	TRBV3-1	TRBJ1-3	CASRPSSGNTIYF	TGTGCCAGCCGACCGAGCTCTGGAAACACCATATATTTT
TRBD1	once	TRBV11-1	TRBJ2-6	CASSRLPGQISGANVMTF	TGTGCCAGCAGCCGCCTCCCGGGACAGATCTCTGGGGCCAACGTCATGACTTTC
TRBD2	-	TRBV7-3	TRBJ2-3	CASSLGVGGAVGTDTQYF	TGTGCCAGCAGCTTAGGTGTCGGGGGGGCAGTCGGTACAGATACGCAGTATTTT
TRBD2	-	TRBV5-1	TRBJ2-7	CASSFALAGGYEQYF	TGCGCCAGCAGCTTCGCACTAGCGGGGGGCTACGAGCAGTACTTC
-	-	TRBV28	TRBJ2-2	CASSSVGGPGELFF	TGTGCCAGCAGTTCAGTCGGGGGCCCCGGGGAGCTGTTTTTT
TRBD2	-	TRBV7-9	TRBJ2-5	CASSRLAGAQETQYF	TGTGCCAGCAGCCGACTAGCGGGGGCGCAAGAGACCCAGTACTTC
TRBD1	-	TRBV12-3/TRBV12-4	TRBJ1-2	CASSFDRGSGYTF	TGTGCCAGCAGTTTTGACAGGGGGTCTGGCTACACCTTC
-	many	TRBV2	TRBJ2-5	CASGSVRHF	TGTGCCAGCGGGTCCGTGCGGCACTTC
-	few	TRBV12-3/TRBV12-4	TRBJ1-1	CASSFGGRSNTEAFF	TGTGCCAGCAGTTTCGGGGGGCGATCCAACACTGAAGCTTTCTTT
TRBD2	-	TRBV7-2	TRBJ2-3	CASGLAGGRTDTQYF	TGTGCCAGCGGACTAGCGGGGGGCCGCACAGATACGCAGTATTTT
-	few	TRBV6-6	TRBJ1-1	CASRLRVTEAFF	TGTGCCAGCAGATTAAGGGTTACTGAAGCTTTCTTT
-	few	TRBV15	TRBJ1-1	CATSRDQAQGAFF	TGTGCCACCAGCAGAGATCAGGCCCAGGGAGCTTTCTTT
-	-	TRBV7-3	TRBJ2-1	CASSLGTNSYNEQFF	TGTGCCAGCAGCTTAGGGACAAACTCCTACAATGAGCAGTTCTTC
-	-	TRBV6-2/TRBV6-3	TRBJ2-7	CASGKGEIGSYEQYF	TGTGCCAGCGGGAAGGGGGAAATAGGATCCTACGAGCAGTACTTC
TRBD2	few	TRBV5-1	TRBJ2-1	CASSTGTSAYNEQFF	TGCGCCAGCAGCACCGGGACTAGCGCCTACAATGAGCAGTTCTTC
-	few	TRBV7-3	TRBJ2-1	CASSFTRALSYNEQFF	TGTGCCAGCAGCTTTACCAGGGCCCTCTCTTACAATGAGCAGTTCTTC